These 4 T cell receptor beta chains came from one sample sequenced in a study of identical twins listed by TCRdb under 2016. Receptor amplification or capture employed 5' RACE. The sample was run on an Illumina HiSeq 2000. The raw public data were reprocessed by TCRdb itself: fastp quality trimming at Q25, MiXCR clonotype calling, in-frame beta chains only. Rows with a matching CDR3 protein are joined into one entry that keeps the most common DNA and genes. The sample contains approximately 1.8 million distinct CDR3 sequences, about 30% of them found a single time. Clones ranked in the top ten supply around 0.25% of the sample. Sample: cord blood. The receptors stem from a newborn girl in good health.

The chain links TRBV7-2 to TRBJ2-1; D perhaps matches TRBD2 (6 bases). The CDR3 has 15 residues. V was cut by 5 bases and J by 4 bases, with 15 bases left in between. Germline CDR1 reads SGHTA; CDR2 reads FQGNSA. This chain's CDR3 is CASSRTTGLYNEQFF. Written as DNA, the CDR3 is TGTGCCAGCAGCCGGACGACGGGACTTTACAATGAGCAGTTCTTC.

The J gene is TRBJ1-5, the V gene TRBV29-1; 8 bases are shared with TRBD1. The germline V gene encodes CDR1 SQVTM and CDR2 ANQGSEA. The V segment lost 4 bases and the J segment 5 bases; nucleotides outside the gene matches: 4. The CDR3 runs to 13 residues. The CDR3 is CSVGRGLYQPQHF. CDR3 bases: TGCAGCGTTGGCAGGGGGCTTTATCAGCCCCAGCATTTT.

The chain joins TRBV28 to TRBJ2-3, with 8 bases identical to TRBD1. The CDR3 is made up of 15 amino acids. Per the germline V gene, CDR1 is MDHEN and CDR2 is SYDVKM. J was trimmed by 5 bases and V by 2 bases; bases with no gene match: 6. The CDR3 loop reads CASSLTTGDRDTQYF. As DNA, the CDR3 is TGTGCCAGCAGTTTAACGACAGGGGATAGAGATACGCAGTATTTT.

This chain connects TRBV6-5 to TRBJ2-5; D perhaps matches TRBD1 (6 bases). The J call is uncertain, as TRBJ2-7 better fits the DNA end. The CDR3 is made up of 14 amino acids. Germline CDR1 reads MNHEY; CDR2 reads SVGAGI. Written as DNA, the CDR3 is TGTGCCAGCAGTTACTCTTCCACAGGGTACGAGCAGTACTTC. Its translation: CASSYSSTGYEQYF.